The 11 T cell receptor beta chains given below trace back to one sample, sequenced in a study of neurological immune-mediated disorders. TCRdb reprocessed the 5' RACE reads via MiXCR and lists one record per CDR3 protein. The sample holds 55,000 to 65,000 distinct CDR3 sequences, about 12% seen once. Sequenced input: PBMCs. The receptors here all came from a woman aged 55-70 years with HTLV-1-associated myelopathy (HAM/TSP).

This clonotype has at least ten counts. CDR3 DNA sequence: TGCGCCAGCAGCTTGGAGGCAGGGGTGAACACTGAAGCTTTCTTT. The encoded protein is CASSLEAGVNTEAFF. The gene calls are TRBV5-1 and TRBJ1-1; D is perhaps TRBD1 (6 bases). V gave up 0 bases and J gave up 0 bases, with 9 bases separating them. Germline CDR1 reads SGHRS; CDR2 reads YFSETQ. The CDR3 length is 15 residues. The full variable domain, in which reference TRBV5-1 and TRBJ1-1 provide the parts outside the CDR3, is KAGVTQTPRYLIKTRGQQVTLSCSPISGHRSVSWYQQTPGQGLQFLFEYFSETQRNKGNFPGRFSGRQFSNSRSEMNVSTLELGDSALYLCASSLEAGVNTEAFFGQGTRLTVV.

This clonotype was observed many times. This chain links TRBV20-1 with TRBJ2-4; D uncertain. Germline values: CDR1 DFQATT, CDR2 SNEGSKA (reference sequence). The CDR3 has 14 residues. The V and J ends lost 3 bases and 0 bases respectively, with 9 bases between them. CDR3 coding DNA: TGCAGTGCTAGCCGCGGACCAGCCAAAAACATTCAGTACTTC. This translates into CSASRGPAKNIQYF.

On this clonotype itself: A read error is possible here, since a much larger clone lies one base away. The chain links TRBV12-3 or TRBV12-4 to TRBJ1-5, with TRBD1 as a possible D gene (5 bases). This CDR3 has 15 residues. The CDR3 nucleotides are TGTGCCATCAGTTTCAAGGGGAACAGCAATCAGCCCCAGCATTTT. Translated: CAISFKGNSNQPQHF.

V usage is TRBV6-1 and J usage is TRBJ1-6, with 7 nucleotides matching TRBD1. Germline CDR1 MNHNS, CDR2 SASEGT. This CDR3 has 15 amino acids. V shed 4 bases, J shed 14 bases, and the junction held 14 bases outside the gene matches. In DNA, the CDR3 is TGTGCCAGCAGTGCGTCGACAGGGCCCCGAGCTGCCCTCCACTTT. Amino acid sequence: CASSASTGPRAALHF.

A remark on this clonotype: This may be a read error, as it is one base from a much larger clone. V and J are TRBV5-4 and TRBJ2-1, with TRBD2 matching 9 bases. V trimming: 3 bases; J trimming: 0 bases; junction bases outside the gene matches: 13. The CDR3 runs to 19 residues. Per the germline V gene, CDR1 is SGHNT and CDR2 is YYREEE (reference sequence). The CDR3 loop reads CASSSPGLAKASSYNEQFF. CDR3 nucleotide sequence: TGTGCCAGCAGCTCGCCGGGACTAGCAAAGGCTAGCTCCTACAATGAGCAGTTCTTC.

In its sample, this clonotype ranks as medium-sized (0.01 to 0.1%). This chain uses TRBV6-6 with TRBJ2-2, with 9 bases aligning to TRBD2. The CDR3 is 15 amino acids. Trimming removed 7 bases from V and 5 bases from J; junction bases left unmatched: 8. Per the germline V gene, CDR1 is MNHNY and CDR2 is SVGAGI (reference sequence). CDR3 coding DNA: TGTGCCAGCACCGAGACTAGCGGTGGGACCGGGGAGCTGTTTTTT. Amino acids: CASTETSGGTGELFF.

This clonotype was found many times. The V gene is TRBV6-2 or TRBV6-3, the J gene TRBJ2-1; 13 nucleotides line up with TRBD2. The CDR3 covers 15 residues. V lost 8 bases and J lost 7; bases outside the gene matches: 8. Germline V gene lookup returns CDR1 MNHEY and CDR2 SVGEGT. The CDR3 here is CASLLAGGPGNEQFF. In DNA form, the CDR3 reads TGTGCCAGCCTACTAGCGGGAGGGCCCGGGAATGAGCAGTTCTTC.

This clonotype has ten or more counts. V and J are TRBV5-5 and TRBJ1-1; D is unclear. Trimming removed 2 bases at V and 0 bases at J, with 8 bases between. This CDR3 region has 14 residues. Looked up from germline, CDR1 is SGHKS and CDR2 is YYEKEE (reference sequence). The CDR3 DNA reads TGTGCCAGCAGCTTCGGGAACATGAACACTGAAGCTTTCTTT. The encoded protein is CASSFGNMNTEAFF.

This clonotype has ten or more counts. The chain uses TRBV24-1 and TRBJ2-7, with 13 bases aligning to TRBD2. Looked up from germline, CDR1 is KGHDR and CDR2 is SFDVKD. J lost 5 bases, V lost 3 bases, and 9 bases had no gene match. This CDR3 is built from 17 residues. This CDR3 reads CATSDTRTSGSRNEQYF. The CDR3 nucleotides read TGTGCCACCAGTGATACGAGGACTAGCGGGAGTAGGAACGAGCAGTACTTC.

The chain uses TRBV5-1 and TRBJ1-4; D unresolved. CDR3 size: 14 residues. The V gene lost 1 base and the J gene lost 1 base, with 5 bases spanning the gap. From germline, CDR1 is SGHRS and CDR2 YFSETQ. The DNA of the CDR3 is TGCGCCAGCAGCTTGCGGGGAACTAATGAAAAACTGTTTTTT. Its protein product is CASSLRGTNEKLFF.

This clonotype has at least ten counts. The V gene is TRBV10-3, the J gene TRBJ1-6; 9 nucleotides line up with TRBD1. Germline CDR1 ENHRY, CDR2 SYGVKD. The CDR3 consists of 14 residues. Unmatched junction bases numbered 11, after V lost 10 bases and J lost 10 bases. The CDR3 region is CATRDRVDVSPLHF. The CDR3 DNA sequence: TGTGCCACCAGGGACAGGGTGGATGTCTCACCCCTCCACTTT.